These 2 T cell receptor beta chains were all obtained from the same sample, sequenced in a study of CD8+ T cells in alopecia areata (dated by TCRdb to the late 2010s). Library preparation was by the immunoSEQ multiplex PCR assay. RNA was extracted from all samples and reverse transcribed into cDNA as template for TCR sequencing. As stored in TCRdb, this immuneACCESS dataset retains in-frame rearrangements with V and J assigned. A fraction of the clones does not appear; measured against another copy, unresolved V genes explain less than half of the discrepancy, and the remainder lacks a known reason. This sample gives 150,000 to 200,000 clones in total; approximately 60% of them show up just once. The top ten hold approximately 3.5% of the sample. The time point tag for this specimen amounts to: more than 3 weeks on oral tofacitinib. The treatment or condition label here, explained by the study, means: oral pan-JAK inhibitor, 5-10 mg twice daily.

This specimen consisted of CD4+ T cells sorted from blood, obtained at week 4, from a patient treated with tofacitinib. Every receptor here comes from a human donor with alopecia areata.

This chain links TRBV4-1 with TRBJ1-5, with unresolved D. CDR1 MGHRA and CDR2 YSYEKL come from the germline V gene. Trimming removed 1 base at V and 5 bases at J, with 6 bases between. The CDR3 is made up of 13 amino acids. CDR3 amino acids: CASSQGGYQPQHF. In nucleotides, the CDR3 is TGCGCCAGCAGCCAAGGCGGATATCAGCCCCAGCATTTT.

V usage is TRBV29-1 and J usage is TRBJ2-5; the D is unclear. The V gene's germline CDR1 is SQVTM and CDR2 ANQGSEA. The CDR3 is made up of 14 amino acids. The V gene lost 4 bases and the J gene lost 5 bases, with 17 bases spanning the gap. The DNA for the CDR3 is TGCAGCGTTGGAGACATCCTGTTCGGGGAGACCCAGTACTTC. As protein: CSVGDILFGETQYF.